A selection of T cell receptor beta chains follows, all from one sample in a study of blood T cell repertoires in COVID-19. The repertoire was sequenced with immunoSEQ multiplex PCR; TCRdb's copy has only in-frame clones and lacks some. The sample lists about 220,000 clones, approximately 80% seen once, with about 20% in the top ten. The sequencing sample was made of peripheral blood. The origin of the receptors is a man aged 30 to 39 with active or convalescent COVID-19. CDR3s include the opening cysteine and the closing phenylalanine or tryptophan. A D gene is named only where the DNA matches it firmly. A clone size is listed for some rows: how often the clone was seen (once, few, many), or a class if it is expanded.

>TRBD1|TRBJ2-7|-|TRBV6-6
TGTGCCACCTCGGACAGGATCAACTACGAGCAGTACTTC
CATSDRINYEQYF
>TRBD2|TRBJ2-1|-|TRBV24-1
TGTGCCACCAGGGGTGCGGGAGGCCTCTCCTACAATGAGCAGTTCTTC
CATRGAGGLSYNEQFF
>TRBD1|TRBJ1-1|-|TRBV5-1
TGCGCCAGCAGCACCCGGACAGGGGCTAAACTGGGTGAAGCTTTCTTT
CASSTRTGAKLGEAFF
>TRBD1|TRBJ1-5|-|TRBV28
TGTGCCAGCAGCGGGGACAGGGTTCAGCCCCAGCATTTT
CASSGDRVQPQHF
>TRBD2|TRBJ2-4|-|TRBV4-3
TGCGCCAGCAGTCCAGGAACGGGGGGTGGGAACATTCAGTACTTC
CASSPGTGGGNIQYF
>-|TRBJ1-2|-|TRBV28
TGTGCCAGCAATTCGGGGTTCTATGGCTACACCTTC
CASNSGFYGYTF
>TRBD1|TRBJ2-3|-|TRBV5-4
TGTGCCAGCAGCGGGGGCCCGACAGGGGGCGCCACAGATACGCAGTATTTT
CASSGGPTGGATDTQYF
>TRBD2|TRBJ2-5|-|TRBV7-2
TGTGCCAGCAGCTTAGGGGCGGGGGGACGCCTCCAAGAGACCCAGTACTTC
CASSLGAGGRLQETQYF
>-|TRBJ1-1|-|TRBV5-6
TGTGCCAGCAGCATAACTGGTGGGGCGGCTTTCTTT
CASSITGGAAFF
>-|TRBJ1-1|once|TRBV6-5
TGTGCCAGCAGGGGGCGGACTGAAGCTTTCTTT
CASRGRTEAFF
>TRBD2|TRBJ2-5|-|TRBV11-2
TGTGCCAGCAGCTTAGGACTAGCGGAAGAGACCCAGTACTTC
CASSLGLAEETQYF
>-|TRBJ2-1|-|TRBV5-4
TGTGCCAGCAGCGCGGGACTTCAACGTGAGCAGTTCTTC
CASSAGLQREQFF
>-|TRBJ1-6|-|TRBV28
TGTGCCAGCAGTTTATCAGGGGAAGCAGGATCCCTCCACTTT
CASSLSGEAGSLHF
>-|TRBJ2-7|-|TRBV10-3
TGTGCCATCAGTGATCTACAGGCAGAGCAGTACTTC
CAISDLQAEQYF
>-|TRBJ2-5|-|TRBV5-4
TGTGCCAGCAGCGACCCCGGGATGCAAGAGACCCAGTACTTC
CASSDPGMQETQYF
>TRBD1|TRBJ1-4|-|TRBV5-1
TGCGCCAGCAGCTTGAAGGGACAGACGACCAAAGCTAATGAAAAACTGTTTTTT
CASSLKGQTTKANEKLFF
>-|TRBJ1-5|-|TRBV7-8
TGTGCCAGCAGCTTTGGCACAGGTGACAATCAGCCCCAGCATTTT
CASSFGTGDNQPQHF
>TRBD2|TRBJ2-1|-|TRBV9
TGTGCCAGCAGCCCCCGGACTAGCGGGGGGGGATACAATGAGCAGTTCTTC
CASSPRTSGGGYNEQFF
>-|TRBJ1-6|-|TRBV14
TGTGCCAGCAGCCAATATTATAATTCACCCCTCCACTTT
CASSQYYNSPLHF
>-|TRBJ1-1|-|TRBV10-2
TGCGCCTGCAGGGAACTAAGCACTGAAGCTTTCTTT
CACRELSTEAFF
>TRBD1|TRBJ1-5|few|TRBV27
TGTGCCAGCAGTTTACCCGACAGGGACAGCAATCAGCCCCAGCATTTT
CASSLPDRDSNQPQHF
>TRBD2|TRBJ2-1|-|TRBV19
TGTGCCAGTAGTATTGGCGGGGGGGTCTCCTACAATGAGCAGTTCTTC
CASSIGGGVSYNEQFF
>-|TRBJ1-6|-|TRBV30
TGTGCCTGGAGTGACACACAGGCAGAGGTCTCACCCCTCCACTTT
CAWSDTQAEVSPLHF
>-|TRBJ1-1|-|TRBV10-3
TGTGCCACTGGCCTGAACACTGAAGCTTTCTTT
CATGLNTEAFF
>TRBD2|TRBJ2-1|-|TRBV3-1/TRBV3-2
TGTGCCAGCAGCCCGAAGGGACTAGCGGAAGGGCGTGAGCAGTTCTTC
CASSPKGLAEGREQFF
>TRBD1|TRBJ2-7|-|TRBV6-5
TGTGCCAGCCGGGACAGGGTATACGAGCAGTACTTC
CASRDRVYEQYF
>-|TRBJ2-1|-|TRBV5-1
TGCGCCAGCAGCTTGGTTGTCGACAATGAGCAGTTCTTC
CASSLVVDNEQFF
>TRBD2|TRBJ2-2|-|TRBV2
TGTGCCAGCAGAGTACTAGCGGGAAAGGACACCGGGGAGCTGTTTTTT
CASRVLAGKDTGELFF
>TRBD1|TRBJ1-2|-|TRBV4-1
TGCGCCAGCAGCCAATACGGGACAGACGACTATGGCTACACCTTC
CASSQYGTDDYGYTF
>-|TRBJ2-1|-|TRBV19
TGTGCCAGTAAGTCACTAGCCGAGTACAATGAGCAGTTCTTC
CASKSLAEYNEQFF
>-|TRBJ1-2|-|TRBV10-3
TGTGCCATCAGTGAGTCGCGGAAATATGGCTACACCTTC
CAISESRKYGYTF
>-|TRBJ1-2|-|TRBV2
TGTGCCAGCAGTGAAGCGCGGGACGGCTACACCTTC
CASSEARDGYTF
>TRBD1|TRBJ1-1|-|TRBV19
TGTGCCAGTACCACGGACAGGCCGAACACTGAAGCTTTCTTT
CASTTDRPNTEAFF
>-|TRBJ1-6|-|TRBV4-2
TGTGCCAGCAGCCAACCGGCGGGGACCCAGTCCTCCTATAATTCACCCCTCCACTTT
CASSQPAGTQSSYNSPLHF
>-|TRBJ1-2|-|TRBV5-1
TGCGCCAGCAGTCCGGAGGTGGAAGGCTACACCTTC
CASSPEVEGYTF
>TRBD2|TRBJ2-1|-|TRBV9
TGTGCCAGCAGCGCCAGCGGGAGTCCCCACAATGAGCAGTTCTTC
CASSASGSPHNEQFF
>TRBD2|TRBJ2-3|-|TRBV9
TGTGCCAGCAGCGGTCAGCCCACGGGAGGGACAGATACGCAGTATTTT
CASSGQPTGGTDTQYF
>TRBD2|TRBJ2-2|-|TRBV19
TGTGCCAGTAGTCCCCAGCGGGAGATTAGCGGGGAGCTGTTTTTT
CASSPQREISGELFF
>TRBD1|TRBJ1-6|-|TRBV5-1
TGCGCCAGCAGCCTATGGACAGGGAATTCACCCCTCCACTTT
CASSLWTGNSPLHF
>TRBD1|TRBJ1-3|-|TRBV19
TGTGCCAGTAGTATGTGGCAGGGGGCGCCTACCATATATTTT
CASSMWQGAPTIYF
>-|TRBJ2-7|-|TRBV12-3/TRBV12-4
TGTGCCAGCAGTTTATCGGGGTTCGAGCAGTACTTC
CASSLSGFEQYF
>TRBD1|TRBJ2-7|-|TRBV2
TGTGCCAGCAGTGACGGTCAGGGGGACTACGAGCAGTACTTC
CASSDGQGDYEQYF
>-|TRBJ2-7|-|TRBV5-1
TGCGCCAGCAGCTTGGGGTCGGACACATCCTCCTACGAGCAGTACTTC
CASSLGSDTSSYEQYF
>-|TRBJ1-1|-|TRBV28
TGTGCCAGCAGTTTATCGCGGGGTGCTACTGAAGCTTTCTTT
CASSLSRGATEAFF
>-|TRBJ2-7|-|TRBV10-2
TGCGCCAGCAGTCACCGGGACATCTACGAGCAGTACTTC
CASSHRDIYEQYF
>-|TRBJ2-7|-|TRBV6-5
TGTGCCAGCAGTTACTCGAGGGGGACCTACGAGCAGTACTTC
CASSYSRGTYEQYF